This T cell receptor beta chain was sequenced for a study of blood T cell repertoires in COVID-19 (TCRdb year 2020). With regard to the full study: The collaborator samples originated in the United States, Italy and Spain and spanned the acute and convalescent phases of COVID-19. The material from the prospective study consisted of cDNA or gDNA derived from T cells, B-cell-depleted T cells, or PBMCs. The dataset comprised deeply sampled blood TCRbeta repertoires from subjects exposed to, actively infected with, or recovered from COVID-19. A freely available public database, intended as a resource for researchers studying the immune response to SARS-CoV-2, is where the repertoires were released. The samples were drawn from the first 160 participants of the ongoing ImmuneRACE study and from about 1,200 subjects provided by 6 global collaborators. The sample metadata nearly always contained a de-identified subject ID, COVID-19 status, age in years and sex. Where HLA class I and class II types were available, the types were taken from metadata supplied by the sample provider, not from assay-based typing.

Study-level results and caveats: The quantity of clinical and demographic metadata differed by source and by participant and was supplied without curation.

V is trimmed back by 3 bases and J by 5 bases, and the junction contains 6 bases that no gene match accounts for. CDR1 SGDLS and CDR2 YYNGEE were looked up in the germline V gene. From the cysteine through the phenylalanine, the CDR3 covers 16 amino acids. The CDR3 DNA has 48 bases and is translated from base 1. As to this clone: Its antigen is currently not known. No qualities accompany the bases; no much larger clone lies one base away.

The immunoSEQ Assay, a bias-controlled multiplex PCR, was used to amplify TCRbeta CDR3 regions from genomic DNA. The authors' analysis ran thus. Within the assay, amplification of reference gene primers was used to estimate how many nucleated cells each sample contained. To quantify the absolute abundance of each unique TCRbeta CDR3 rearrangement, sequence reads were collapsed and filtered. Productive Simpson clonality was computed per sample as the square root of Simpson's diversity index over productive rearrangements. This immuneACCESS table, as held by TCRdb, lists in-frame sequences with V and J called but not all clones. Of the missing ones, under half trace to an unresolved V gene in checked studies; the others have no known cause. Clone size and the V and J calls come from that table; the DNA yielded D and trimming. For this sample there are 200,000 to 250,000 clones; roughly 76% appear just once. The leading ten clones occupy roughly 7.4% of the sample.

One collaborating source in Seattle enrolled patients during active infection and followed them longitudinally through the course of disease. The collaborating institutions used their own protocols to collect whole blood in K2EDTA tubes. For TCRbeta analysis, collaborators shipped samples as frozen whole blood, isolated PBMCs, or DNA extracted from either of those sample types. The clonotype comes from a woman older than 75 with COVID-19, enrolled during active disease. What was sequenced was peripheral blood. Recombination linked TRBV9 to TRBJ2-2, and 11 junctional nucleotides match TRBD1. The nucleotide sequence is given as TGTGCCAGCAGCGCTCCCGGGACAGGGGGTACCGGGGAGCTGTTTTTT. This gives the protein CASSAPGTGGTGELFF.